The sequence of this TCR beta chain was determined in a study of blood T cell repertoires in COVID-19. At the level of the study: The United States, Italy and Spain were the sources of the acute and convalescent COVID-19 samples. T cells, B-cell-depleted T cells, or PBMCs provided the cDNA or gDNA that served as material.

Original data processing: It was from reference gene primer amplification that nucleated cell counts were estimated. Repertoires were generated with immunoSEQ multiplex PCR, while TCRdb's copy carries only in-frame clones and drops some. For V, J and clone size, that table is used; D and trimming come from the DNA. The sample has under 65,000 clones, 86% seen once. This receptor was taken from a man aged 60-69 years with acute or convalescent COVID-19. Sequences were obtained from peripheral blood.

The CDR3 sequence is CASNHRGRISYEQYF. The CDR3 bases are TGTGCCAGCAATCACAGGGGGCGCATCTCCTACGAGCAGTACTTC. J is TRBJ2-7 and V is TRBV6-5, with 9 bases aligning to TRBD1. This CDR3 has 15 amino acids. Looked up from germline, CDR1 is MNHEY and CDR2 is SVGAGI. The V and J ends lost 7 bases and 0 bases, in that order; junction bases with no gene match: 7.